The 27 T cell receptor beta chains below were found in one sample sequenced in a study of early T cells in non-severe SARS-CoV-2 infection. TCRdb passed the 5' RACE reads through MiXCR, listing each CDR3 protein once. The table records 75,000 to 100,000 distinct CDR3 sequences, around 15% of them present only once. The specimen was whole blood. Every receptor here comes from an adult who was a healthcare worker with PCR-confirmed SARS-CoV-2 infection or an uninfected control (not recorded which).

The V call is TRBV3-1, the J call TRBJ2-7; 10 bases map to TRBD2. This CDR3 comprises 17 residues. The germline V gene encodes CDR1 LGHDT and CDR2 YNNKEL (reference sequence). Germline trimming cut 4 bases from V and 0 bases from J; bases unmatched to any gene: 9. The CDR3 spells CASSPYGSGGYSYEQYF. The CDR3 region has the DNA TGTGCCAGCAGCCCGTACGGTAGCGGGGGGTACTCCTACGAGCAGTACTTC.

V usage is TRBV6-2 or TRBV6-3 and J usage is TRBJ2-2; 12 bases agree with TRBD2. V lost 8 bases to trimming and J lost 4 bases; unmatched junction nucleotides: 2. The CDR3 spans 14 residues. Germline loops: CDR1 MNHEY, CDR2 SVGEGT. The CDR3 bases are TGTGCCAGCGGGACTAGCGGGTTCACCGGGGAGCTGTTTTTT. It yields the protein CASGTSGFTGELFF.

This clonotype was observed once. This chain connects TRBV12-3 or TRBV12-4 to TRBJ2-5; 8 bases agree with TRBD2. V shed 7 bases and J 9 bases; nucleotides not matched to a gene: 13. The CDR3 is made up of 14 amino acids. The CDR3 sequence: CASTYGLAGVAQYF. The CDR3 bases are TGTGCCAGCACCTATGGGCTAGCGGGCGTCGCCCAGTACTTC.

This clonotype turned up a few times. The chain employs TRBV29-1 and TRBJ1-1, with D tentatively TRBD1 (5 bases). CDR1 SQVTM and CDR2 ANQGSEA come from the germline V gene. The CDR3 has 12 residues. This chain's CDR3 is CRGPPMNTEAFF. CDR3 nucleotide sequence: TGCAGGGGGCCACCCATGAACACTGAAGCTTTCTTT.

The chain employs TRBV5-4 and TRBJ1-1; D not certain. CDR1 and CDR2 from the germline V gene are SGHNT and YYREEE (reference sequence). The CDR3 runs to 13 residues. The V and J ends lost 0 bases and 1 base respectively, with 4 bases between them. The CDR3, as DNA: TGTGCCAGCAGCTTGGAGTGGAACACTGAAGCTTTCTTT. Protein product: CASSLEWNTEAFF. Filled out from reference TRBV5-4 and TRBJ1-1, the complete variable domain reads ETGVTQSPTHLIKTRGQQVTLRCSSQSGHNTVSWYQQALGQGPQFIFQYYREEENGRGNFPPRFSGLQFPNYSSELNVNALELDDSALYLCASSLEWNTEAFFGQGTRLTVV.

There are a few counts of this clonotype. The V gene is TRBV3-1, the J gene TRBJ2-7, with D possibly TRBD1 on 6 matching bases. The CDR3 consists of 15 residues. Per the germline V gene, CDR1 is LGHDT and CDR2 is YNNKEL (reference sequence). V lost 4 bases to trimming and J lost 4 bases, with 17 bases between them. The chain's CDR3 is CASSPYRARIYEQYF. CDR3 in DNA: TGTGCCAGCAGCCCGTACAGGGCCCGAATTTACGAGCAGTACTTC.

This rearrangement joins TRBV7-8 to TRBJ2-7; the match to TRBD1 covers 8 bases. The V segment lost 1 base and the J segment 0 bases; nucleotides outside the gene matches: 8. The CDR3 spans 17 residues. Germline V gene data show CDR1 as SGHVS and CDR2 as FQNEAQ. The CDR3 region has the DNA TGTGCCAGCAGCTTAGACCGGGGGACAGGCCTCTCCTACGAGCAGTACTTC. It encodes CASSLDRGTGLSYEQYF.

The V gene is TRBV6-5, the J gene TRBJ2-3, with a weak D call TRBD1 (5 bases). V was clipped by 6 bases and J by 2 bases, with 9 bases between them. This CDR3 region has 13 residues. Germline CDR1 is MNHEY and CDR2 is SVGAGI. CDR3 nucleotide sequence: TGTGCCAGCAGCGGACATACCACAGATACGCAGTATTTT. Translating it yields CASSGHTTDTQYF.

This clonotype showed up just a few times. The J gene is TRBJ1-4, the V gene TRBV7-9, with 10 bases aligning to TRBD1. The junction had 5 bases not matched to a gene; V was cut back by 4 bases and J by 0 bases. The germline V gene encodes CDR1 SEHNR and CDR2 FQNEAQ (reference sequence). CDR3 length: 17 residues. In DNA form, the CDR3 reads TGTGCCAGCAGCTCAGACAGGGGGCGTCCAACTAATGAAAAACTGTTTTTT. It is translated as CASSSDRGRPTNEKLFF.

The V call is TRBV6-6, the J call TRBJ1-4; D gene unclear. This CDR3 region has 14 residues. CDR1 is MNHNY, CDR2 SVGAGI, per germline (reference sequence). V gave up 6 bases and J gave up 5 bases, with 13 bases separating them. CDR3 sequence reads: CASRAPGGNEKLFF. CDR3 in DNA: TGTGCCAGCAGGGCCCCAGGAGGAAATGAAAAACTGTTTTTT.

The chain employs TRBV2 and TRBJ2-2; the D is unclear. This CDR3 region has 13 residues. V shed 3 bases and J shed 6 bases, with 8 bases lying between them. Germline-derived CDR1 and CDR2 are SNHLY and FYNNEI. CDR3 amino acids: CASSDLLPGELFF. The CDR3 region has the DNA TGTGCCAGCAGTGACCTCCTACCCGGGGAGCTGTTTTTT.

In this sample, this clonotype turned up a few times. The chain uses TRBV20-1 and TRBJ1-4; maybe TRBD1 (6 bases). Germline values: CDR1 DFQATT, CDR2 SNEGSKA (reference sequence). Trimming cost V 0 bases and J 6 bases, with 11 bases left between them. The CDR3 runs to 14 residues. The CDR3, as DNA: TGCAGTGCTAGAGAATGGGCAGGGGATGAAAAACTGTTTTTT. Translated, it gives CSAREWAGDEKLFF.

This clonotype was recorded at least ten times. V gene TRBV5-1 combines with J gene TRBJ2-2, with D unresolved. The germline gives CDR1 SGHRS, CDR2 YFSETQ. The CDR3 is 13 amino acids. V dropped 7 bases and J dropped 0 bases, with 7 bases sitting between them. The DNA of the CDR3 is TGCGCCAGCTCCCTGGCGAACACCGGGGAGCTGTTTTTT. Protein product: CASSLANTGELFF.

This clonotype was seen more than once but under ten times. V usage is TRBV7-2 and J usage is TRBJ2-3; weak D call: TRBD1 (5 bases). V was pared by 1 base and J by 5 bases, with 10 bases between. The CDR3 runs to 14 residues. CDR1 SGHTA and CDR2 FQGNSA come from the germline V gene. The CDR3 is CASSLEWGQDTQYF. CDR3 bases: TGTGCCAGCAGCTTAGAGTGGGGCCAAGATACGCAGTATTTT.

This clonotype appeared a few times. The chain's CDR3 is CASSISGALTDTQYF. In nucleotides, the CDR3 is TGTGCCAGCAGCATCAGCGGGGCCCTCACAGATACGCAGTATTTT. This sequence joins TRBV7-8 and TRBJ2-3, with 7 bases that match TRBD2. The CDR3 is made up of 15 amino acids. The trim removed 5 bases at V and 2 bases at J, leaving 7 bases unmatched. Germline CDR1 SGHVS, CDR2 FQNEAQ.

This clonotype came up many times. The V and J genes are TRBV4-3 and TRBJ1-6, with 9 bases aligning to TRBD1. CDR1 is LGHNA and CDR2 is YSLEER in the germline V gene. With 5 bases clipped from V and 10 bases from J, the junction kept 6 bases outside the gene matches. The CDR3 consists of 14 residues. Here the CDR3 DNA reads TGCGCCAGCAGCGTATTACAGGGGGCATCACCCCTCCACTTT. It codes for CASSVLQGASPLHF.

The J gene is TRBJ1-1, the V gene TRBV6-4; the D gene is possibly TRBD1 (5 bases). The CDR3 sequence is 14 residues long. Germline V gene sequence: CDR1 MRHNA, CDR2 SNTAGT. Trimming removed 3 bases from V and 4 bases from J, with 12 bases in between. The CDR3 bases are TGTGCCAGCAGTGAGCAGGGCGGTGCCACTGAAGCTTTCTTT. It yields the protein CASSEQGGATEAFF.

This clonotype was seen a single time. This chain uses TRBV7-2 with TRBJ1-6; D gene ambiguous. The CDR3 is 16 residues long. Per germline, CDR1 SGHTA and CDR2 FQGNSA. V lost 5 bases, J lost 6 bases, and 17 bases lay in between. The CDR3 here is CASSPPTGLVNSPLHF. The CDR3 DNA follows: TGTGCCAGCAGCCCCCCGACTGGATTGGTTAATTCACCCCTCCACTTT. The entire variable domain, with the rest obtained from reference TRBV7-2 and TRBJ1-6, is as follows: GAGVSQSPSNKVTEKGKDVELRCDPISGHTALYWYRQSLGQGLEFLIYFQGNSAPDKSGLPSDRFSAERTGGSVSTLTIQRTQQEDSAVYLCASSPPTGLVNSPLHFGNGTRLTVT.

The chain uses TRBV20-1 and TRBJ1-2, with D possibly being TRBD1 (5 bases). Germline lookup yields CDR1 DFQATT and CDR2 SNEGSKA (reference sequence). Trimming removed 6 bases at V and 8 bases at J, with 19 bases between. The CDR3 loop spans 13 amino acids. The CDR3, as DNA: TGCAGTGCCACTACGACAGACCCTTCCGGCTACACCTTC. It is translated as CSATTTDPSGYTF.

This sequence joins TRBV2 and TRBJ2-3; 7 nucleotides line up with TRBD1. Germline V gene sequence: CDR1 SNHLY, CDR2 FYNNEI. The CDR3 covers 15 residues. With 6 bases clipped from V and 6 bases from J, the junction kept 12 bases outside the gene matches. The CDR3 nucleotides read TGTGCCAGCAGGGTAGGGGGCGAGATTGGTGATACGCAGTATTTT. Its translation: CASRVGGEIGDTQYF.

The chain employs TRBV6-2 or TRBV6-3 and TRBJ1-1, with TRBD1 as a possible D gene (6 bases). V lost 6 bases and J lost 1, with 6 bases in between. Looked up from germline, CDR1 is MNHEY and CDR2 is SVGEGT. The CDR3 consists of 12 residues. The CDR3 nucleotides are TGTGCCAGCAGGACAGGGAACACTGAAGCTTTCTTT. This encodes CASRTGNTEAFF.

The rearrangement links TRBV28 to TRBJ1-2, with a tentative D call TRBD1 (5 bases). CDR1 and CDR2 (germline): MDHEN, SYDVKM. V was clipped by 3 bases and J by 3 bases, with 8 bases between them. The CDR3 loop spans 13 amino acids. The CDR3 reads CASSLGGYYGYTF. The CDR3 DNA is TGTGCCAGCAGTTTGGGGGGGTACTATGGCTACACCTTC.

The CDR3 spells CASSQGTGGNYGYTF. Written as DNA, the CDR3 is TGTGCCAGCAGCCAAGGGACAGGGGGGAACTATGGCTACACCTTC. The chain combines TRBV3-1 with TRBJ1-2; 10 bases align to TRBD1. This CDR3 has 15 residues. CDR1 and CDR2 (germline): LGHDT, YNNKEL (reference sequence). Losses at the gene ends were 1 base for V and 2 bases for J; bases not matched to a gene: 1.

This clonotype was seen a handful of times. This chain connects TRBV6-5 to TRBJ1-6; D not resolved. This CDR3 is 16 amino acids long. Deletions cut 4 bases from V and 10 bases from J, with 20 bases between. The germline CDR1 and CDR2 sequences are MNHEY and SVGAGI. CDR3 coding DNA: TGTGCCAGCAGTTCGGCGGGCCTTGGAAATGGGTCACCCCTCCACTTT. As protein: CASSSAGLGNGSPLHF.

This chain connects TRBV30 to TRBJ1-2, with a tentative D call TRBD1 (5 bases). The CDR3 consists of 12 residues. V was cut by 4 bases and J by 3 bases, with 9 bases left in between. Germline assignment: CDR1 GTSNPN and CDR2 SVGIG (reference sequence). For the CDR3, the DNA is TGTGCCTGGAACGGGGGGGACTATGGCTACACCTTC. It encodes CAWNGGDYGYTF.

This chain joins TRBV12-3 or TRBV12-4 and TRBJ2-6; D not resolved. Deletions cut 7 bases from V and 2 bases from J, with 9 bases between. The length of the CDR3 is 14 residues. The CDR3 coding sequence is TGTGCCAGCATATTGGCGGCTGGGGCCAACGTCCTGACTTTC. Translated: CASILAAGANVLTF.

The chain employs TRBV27 and TRBJ1-1; D remains ambiguous. V was pared by 11 bases and J by 6 bases, with 10 bases between. CDR3 size: 10 residues. Germline assignment: CDR1 MNHEY and CDR2 SMNVEV (reference sequence). In DNA, the CDR3 is TGTGCCCCCTGGGTTCCTGAAGCTTTCTTT. This sequence encodes CAPWVPEAFF.